This T cell receptor (beta chain) was captured by sequencing in a study of T cells in Graves' hyperthyroidism and ophthalmopathy. The study, taken as a whole, reports: In the blood, most expanded thyroid clonotypes above 0.001 appeared as well.

Graves' hyperthyroidism qualified as stable when ophthalmopathy did not progress within 18 months. Patients aged 18 to 65 had newly diagnosed hyperthyroidism of under 2 months' duration. Exclusions: uncontrolled infection, other autoimmune disease, pregnancy, lactation. Concerning this clonotype: Its antigen is as yet unknown.

RNA transcripts gave rise to amplified TCR beta CDR3 regions. The HTBI primer set served for first-round RT-PCR of the TCR CDR3. TCRdb reanalysed the multiplex PCR reads using MiXCR and keeps one entry per CDR3 protein. The sample lists 300,000 to 450,000 distinct CDR3 sequences, around 25% occurring once. This CDR3 has 15 amino acids. The trim removed 2 bases at V and 4 bases at J, leaving 7 bases unmatched. Germline V gene data show CDR1 as GTSNPN and CDR2 as SVGIG (reference sequence). The receptor was derived from a man aged 50-60 years with Graves' hyperthyroidism. Sequencing was carried out using blood. V is TRBV30 and J is TRBJ2-7; 11 bases align to TRBD2. CDR3 DNA sequence: TGTGCCTGGAGTCTACCGACTAGCGGGAATTACGAGCAGTACTTC. It specifies CAWSLPTSGNYEQYF.